A single T cell receptor (beta chain) is shown here with its context. V lost 4 bases, J lost 4 bases, and 17 bases stayed unmatched. CDR1 and CDR2 (germline): SGHTA, FQGNSA. The CDR3 consists of 18 residues. The sample originates from a study of blood T cell repertoires in COVID-19. For the study at large: Samples representing acute and convalescent COVID-19 were sourced from the United States, Italy and Spain. PBMCs, B-cell-depleted T cells, or T cells provided the cDNA or gDNA that made up the material.

Authors' analysis steps: Reference gene primer amplification in the assay estimated nucleated cell counts. Sequencing was performed with immunoSEQ multiplex PCR; in TCRdb, only in-frame clones are kept and a portion is missing. Clone size and V and J calls were adopted from that table, with D and trimming inferred from the DNA. The profile shows 150,000 or so clones, around 82% of them singletons. Sequencing was performed on peripheral blood. This clonotype was sampled from a man in his 60s with active or convalescent COVID-19. The chain is built from TRBV7-2 and TRBJ2-3; TRBD2 matches 7 bases. This CDR3 reads CASSSPKGSGGRSDTQYF. The CDR3 region has the DNA TGTGCCAGCAGCTCCCCAAAGGGATCGGGGGGAAGGTCAGATACGCAGTATTTT. Looking up the rest from reference TRBV7-2 and TRBJ2-3 gives the full variable domain: GAGVSQSPSNKVTEKGKDVELRCDPISGHTALYWYRQSLGQGLEFLIYFQGNSAPDKSGLPSDRFSAERTGGSVSTLTIQRTQQEDSAVYLCASSSPKGSGGRSDTQYFGPGTRLTVL.